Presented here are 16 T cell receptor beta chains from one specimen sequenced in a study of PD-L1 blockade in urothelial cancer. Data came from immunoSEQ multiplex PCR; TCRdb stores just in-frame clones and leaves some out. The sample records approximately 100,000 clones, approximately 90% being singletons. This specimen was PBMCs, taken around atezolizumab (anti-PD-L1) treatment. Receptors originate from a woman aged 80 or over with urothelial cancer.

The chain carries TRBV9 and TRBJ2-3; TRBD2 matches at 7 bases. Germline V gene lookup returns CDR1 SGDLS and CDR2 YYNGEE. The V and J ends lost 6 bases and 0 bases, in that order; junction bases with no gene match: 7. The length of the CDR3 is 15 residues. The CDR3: CASTPSGFSTDTQYF. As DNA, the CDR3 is TGTGCCAGCACCCCTAGCGGATTTAGCACAGATACGCAGTATTTT.

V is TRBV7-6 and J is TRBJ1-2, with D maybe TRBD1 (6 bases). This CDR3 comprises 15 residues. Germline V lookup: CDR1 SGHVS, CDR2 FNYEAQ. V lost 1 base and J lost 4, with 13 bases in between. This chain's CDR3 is CASSLDQGQGYGYTF. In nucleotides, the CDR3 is TGTGCCAGCAGCTTAGATCAGGGGCAGGGCTATGGCTACACCTTC.

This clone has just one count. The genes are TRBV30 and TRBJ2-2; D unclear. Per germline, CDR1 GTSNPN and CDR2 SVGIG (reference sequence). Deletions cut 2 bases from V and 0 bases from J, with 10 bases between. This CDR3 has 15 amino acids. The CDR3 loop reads CAWSSRIANTGELFF. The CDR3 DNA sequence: TGTGCCTGGAGTTCGCGAATCGCGAACACCGGGGAGCTGTTTTTT.

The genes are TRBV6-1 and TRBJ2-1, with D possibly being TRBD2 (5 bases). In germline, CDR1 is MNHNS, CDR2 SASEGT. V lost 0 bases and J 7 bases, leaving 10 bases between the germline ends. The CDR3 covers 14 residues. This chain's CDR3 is CASSEARRRNEQFF. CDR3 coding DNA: TGTGCCAGCAGTGAAGCGCGGAGGCGAAATGAGCAGTTCTTC.

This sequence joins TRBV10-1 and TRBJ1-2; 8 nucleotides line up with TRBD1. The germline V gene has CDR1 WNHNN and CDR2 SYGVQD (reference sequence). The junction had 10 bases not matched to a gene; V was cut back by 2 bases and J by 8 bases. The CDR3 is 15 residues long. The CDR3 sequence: CASSEGPGGGGGYTF. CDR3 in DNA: TGCGCCAGCAGTGAGGGTCCAGGGGGCGGAGGCGGCTACACCTTC.

This CDR3 reads CSVEASRTGVGGELFF. The CDR3 nucleotides read TGCAGCGTTGAAGCATCCCGGACAGGGGTTGGCGGGGAGCTGTTTTTT. The rearrangement joins TRBV29-1 to TRBJ2-2; 9 positions agree with TRBD1. CDR1 SQVTM and CDR2 ANQGSEA come from the germline V gene. With V trimmed by 1 base and J by 7 bases, 10 bases remained unmatched. The CDR3 sequence is 16 residues long.

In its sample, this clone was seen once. The CDR3 sequence: CASRGDTHYGYTF. CDR3 bases: TGTGCCAGCAGAGGCGACACCCACTATGGCTACACCTTC. The V call is TRBV2, the J call TRBJ1-2; D not certain. There are 13 residues in the CDR3. Germline lookup yields CDR1 SNHLY and CDR2 FYNNEI. Deletions cut 6 bases from V and 3 bases from J, with 11 bases between. Full variable domain (rest looked up from reference TRBV2 and TRBJ1-2): EPEVTQTPSHQVTQMGQEVILRCVPISNHLYFYWYRQILGQKVEFLVSFYNNEISEKSEIFDDQFSVERPDGSNFTLKIRSTKLEDSAMYFCASRGDTHYGYTFGSGTRLTVV.

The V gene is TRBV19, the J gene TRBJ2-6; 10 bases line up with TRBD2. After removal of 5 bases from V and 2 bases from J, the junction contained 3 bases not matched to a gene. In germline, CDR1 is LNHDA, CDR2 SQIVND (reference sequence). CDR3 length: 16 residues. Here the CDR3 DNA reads TGTGCCAGTAGTGGCCTAGCGGGAGCTGGGGCCAACGTCCTGACTTTC. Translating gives CASSGLAGAGANVLTF.

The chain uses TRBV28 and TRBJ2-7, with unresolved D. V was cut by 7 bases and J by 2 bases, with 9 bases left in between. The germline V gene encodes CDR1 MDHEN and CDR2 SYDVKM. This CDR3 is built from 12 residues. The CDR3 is CASIAPTYEQYF. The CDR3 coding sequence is TGTGCCAGCATAGCACCAACCTACGAGCAGTACTTC.

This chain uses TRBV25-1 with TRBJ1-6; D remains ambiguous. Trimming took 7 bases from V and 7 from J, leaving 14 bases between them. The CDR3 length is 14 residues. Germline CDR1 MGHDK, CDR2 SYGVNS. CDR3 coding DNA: TGTGCCAGCACGCGAGGCTCCCTCAATTCACCCCTCCACTTT. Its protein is CASTRGSLNSPLHF.

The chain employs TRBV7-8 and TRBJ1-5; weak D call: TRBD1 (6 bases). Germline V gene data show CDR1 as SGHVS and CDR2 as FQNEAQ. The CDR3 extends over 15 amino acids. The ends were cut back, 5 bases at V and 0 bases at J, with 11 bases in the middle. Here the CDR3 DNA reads TGTGCCAGCAGCGGGGTAGGGGGTAGCAATCAGCCCCAGCATTTT. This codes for CASSGVGGSNQPQHF.

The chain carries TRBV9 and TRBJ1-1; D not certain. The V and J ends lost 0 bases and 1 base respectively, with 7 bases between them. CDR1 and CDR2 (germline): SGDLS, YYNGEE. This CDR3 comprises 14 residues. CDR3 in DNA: TGTGCCAGCAGCGTAGAGCCGGGGAACACTGAAGCTTTCTTT. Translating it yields CASSVEPGNTEAFF.

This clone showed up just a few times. CDR3 sequence (DNA): TGTGCCAGCAGTCAGGGTAGCCAGCCCCAGCATTTT. Protein product: CASSQGSQPQHF. The V call is TRBV6-1, the J call TRBJ1-5, with D possibly being TRBD1 (5 bases). V was cut by 5 bases and J by 7 bases, with 9 bases left in between. CDR3 length: 12 amino acids. Looked up from germline, CDR1 is MNHNS and CDR2 is SASEGT.

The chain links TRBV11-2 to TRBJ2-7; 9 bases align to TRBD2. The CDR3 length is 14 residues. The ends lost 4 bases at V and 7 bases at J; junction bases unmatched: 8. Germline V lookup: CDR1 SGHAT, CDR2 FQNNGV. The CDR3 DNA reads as TGTGCCAGCAGCTCCGCTAGCGGGATAGGAGAGCAGTACTTC. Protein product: CASSSASGIGEQYF. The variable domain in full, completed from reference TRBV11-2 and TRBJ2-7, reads EAGVAQSPRYKIIEKRQSVAFWCNPISGHATLYWYQQILGQGPKLLIQFQNNGVVDDSQLPKDRFSAERLKGVDSTLKIQPAKLEDSAVYLCASSSASGIGEQYFGPGTRLTVT.

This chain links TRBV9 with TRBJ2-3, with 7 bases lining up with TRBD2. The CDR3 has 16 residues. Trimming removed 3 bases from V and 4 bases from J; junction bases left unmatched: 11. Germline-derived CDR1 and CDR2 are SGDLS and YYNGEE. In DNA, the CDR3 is TGTGCCAGCAGCGGGGGGGGTGGCAGGTCACCAGATACGCAGTATTTT. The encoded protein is CASSGGGGRSPDTQYF.

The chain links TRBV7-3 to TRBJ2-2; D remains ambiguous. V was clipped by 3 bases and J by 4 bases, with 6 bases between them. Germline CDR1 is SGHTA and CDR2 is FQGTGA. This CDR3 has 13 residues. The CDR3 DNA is TGTGCCAGCAGCTTCGGAGCCACCGGGGAGCTGTTTTTT. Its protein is CASSFGATGELFF.